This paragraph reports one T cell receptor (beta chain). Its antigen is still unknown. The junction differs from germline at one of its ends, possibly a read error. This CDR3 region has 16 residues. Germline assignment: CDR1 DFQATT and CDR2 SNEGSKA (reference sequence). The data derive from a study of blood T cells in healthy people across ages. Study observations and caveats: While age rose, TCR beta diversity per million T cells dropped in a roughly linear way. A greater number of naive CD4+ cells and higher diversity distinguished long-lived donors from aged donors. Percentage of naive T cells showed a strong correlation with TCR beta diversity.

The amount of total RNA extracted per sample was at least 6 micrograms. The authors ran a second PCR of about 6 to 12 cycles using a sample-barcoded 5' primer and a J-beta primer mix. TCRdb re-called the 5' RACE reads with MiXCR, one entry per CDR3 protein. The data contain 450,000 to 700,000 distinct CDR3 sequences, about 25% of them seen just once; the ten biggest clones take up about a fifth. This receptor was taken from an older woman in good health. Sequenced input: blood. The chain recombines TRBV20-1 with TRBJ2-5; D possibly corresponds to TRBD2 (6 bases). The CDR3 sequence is CSTRDGTSFTQETQYF. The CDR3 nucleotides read TGCAGTACTAGAGATGGGACTTCTTTCACCCAAGAGACCCAGTACTTC.